This T cell receptor beta chain derives from a study of OX40 agonist ivuxolimab in advanced cancers. About the research overall: Patients' therapy was ivuxolimab, an antibody that acts as an agonist of OX40 (CD134). The group had a mean age of roughly 65 years, ranged from about 20 to 79, and was 80% to 85% male. Overall study findings and caveats: CD4+ and CD8+ blood T cells expanded clonally by week 6 at 0.1 to 3.0 mg/kg.

In the case of this clone: What it binds is unknown.

The protocol was immunoSEQ multiplex PCR, while the TCRdb copy is restricted to in-frame clones and leaves out a portion. The data show 60,000 to 80,000 clones, with 79% seen just once and about a tenth held by the top ten. Sample: CD4+ or CD8+ T cells sorted from blood, taken in a trial of the OX40 agonist ivuxolimab. This TCR came from an adult with an advanced solid tumor such as melanoma, head and neck, liver or kidney cancer.

The CDR3 loop is CASSPGTYDEQFF. The CDR3 DNA reads as TGCGCCAGCAGCCCCGGGACATACGATGAGCAGTTCTTC. The chain is built from TRBV5-1 and TRBJ2-1; a weak D match, TRBD1 (6 bases). The length of the CDR3 is 13 residues. CDR1 and CDR2 from the germline V gene are SGHRS and YFSETQ. V lost 4 bases and J lost 8, with 13 bases in between.